These 18 T cell receptor beta chains were all obtained from the same sample, sequenced in a study of tissue T cells after allogeneic stem cell transplantation. Produced via immunoSEQ multiplex PCR; TCRdb's table is partial and in-frame only. This table has 25,000 to 35,000 clones, 85% appearing once. Specimen: blood, collected before transplantation. These receptors were taken from a woman aged 18-50 years who later had graft-versus-host disease after an allogeneic stem cell transplant.

The CDR3 region is CATSKDEYGYTF. In nucleotides, the CDR3 is TGTGCCACCAGCAAAGATGAGTATGGCTACACCTTC. This chain joins TRBV15 and TRBJ1-2; D ambiguous. Trimming stripped 4 bases from V and 5 bases from J, with 8 bases between. The CDR3 is made up of 12 amino acids. Per germline, CDR1 LNHNV and CDR2 YYDKDF (reference sequence).

This rearrangement joins TRBV7-9 to TRBJ2-2; D ambiguous. V was pared by 5 bases and J by 5 bases, with 6 bases between. The CDR3 consists of 12 residues. In germline, CDR1 is SEHNR, CDR2 FQNEAQ (reference sequence). This CDR3 reads CASSAGTGELFF. DNA of the CDR3: TGTGCCAGCAGCGCCGGGACCGGGGAGCTGTTTTTT.

This chain connects TRBV27 to TRBJ2-5, with a tentative D call TRBD2 (6 bases). Germline V gene sequence: CDR1 MNHEY, CDR2 SMNVEV (reference sequence). V dropped 6 bases and J dropped 3 bases, with 23 bases sitting between them. The CDR3 has 17 amino acids. CDR3 bases: TGTGCCAGCAGCCGATTCCTAGATTCTAGCGCAGAAGAGACCCAGTACTTC. Translation: CASSRFLDSSAEETQYF.

This clone was seen a single time. This rearrangement joins TRBV4-3 to TRBJ2-3; D gene ambiguous. Germline V CDR1 and CDR2: LGHNA, YSLEER. The CDR3 is 16 amino acids. Trimming took 0 bases from V and 7 from J, leaving 17 bases between them. The CDR3 DNA follows: TGCGCCAGCAGCCAAGATATCGAAGAGGCCGTGTATACGCAGTATTTT. Translating gives CASSQDIEEAVYTQYF.

The CDR3 region is CASSWTGGSGNTIYF. The DNA of the CDR3 is TGCGCCAGCAGCTGGACGGGGGGCTCTGGAAACACCATATATTTT. V and J are TRBV5-1 and TRBJ1-3; maybe TRBD1 (5 bases). The V and J ends lost 3 bases and 0 bases respectively, with 10 bases between them. Germline V CDR1 and CDR2: SGHRS, YFSETQ. The CDR3 loop spans 15 amino acids.

V is TRBV3-1 (or the pseudogene TRBV3-2) and J is TRBJ2-3; D not resolved. Trimming took off 1 base at V and 0 bases at J, with 11 bases between the two ends. The CDR3 has 16 amino acids. Germline V lookup: CDR1 LGHDT, CDR2 YNNKEL (reference sequence). CDR3 sequence: CASSQAVDSSTDTQYF. CDR3 nucleotide sequence: TGTGCCAGCAGCCAAGCAGTCGATTCTAGCACAGATACGCAGTATTTT.

This chain connects TRBV14 to TRBJ1-4, with a tentative D call TRBD1 (6 bases). The CDR3 has 15 amino acids. Germline CDR1 SGHDN, CDR2 FVKESK. Trimming took off 4 bases at V and 6 bases at J, with 15 bases between the two ends. The CDR3 protein is CASSPPGRGHEKLFF. The DNA of the CDR3 is TGTGCCAGCAGCCCCCCAGGGCGGGGGCATGAAAAACTGTTTTTT.

V is TRBV29-1 and J is TRBJ2-5; D unclear. The CDR3 sequence is 11 residues long. Per the germline V gene, CDR1 is SQVTM and CDR2 is ANQGSEA. The germline V and J ends were trimmed by 2 bases and 4 bases, with 5 bases remaining between them. The CDR3 sequence: CSVELRETQYF. The CDR3, as DNA: TGCAGCGTTGAACTCAGAGAGACCCAGTACTTC.

V usage is TRBV18 and J usage is TRBJ1-6; 9 positions match TRBD1. Germline V CDR1 and CDR2: KGHSH, LQKENI. This CDR3 region has 16 residues. The trim removed 8 bases at V and 7 bases at J, leaving 12 bases unmatched. This CDR3 reads CASAEQGAGGNSPLHF. The CDR3 DNA reads TGTGCCAGCGCAGAACAGGGGGCAGGAGGGAATTCACCCCTCCACTTT.

J is TRBJ2-7 and V is TRBV18, with a tentative D call TRBD2 (6 bases). V was clipped by 2 bases and J by 2 bases, with 13 bases between them. From germline, CDR1 is KGHSH and CDR2 LQKENI. The CDR3 totals 15 residues. The CDR3 here is CASSPDLRRAYEQYF. CDR3 bases: TGTGCCAGCTCACCAGATCTCAGGAGGGCCTACGAGCAGTACTTC.

The V and J genes are TRBV9 and TRBJ1-5, with TRBD1 identical over 7 bases. The germline V gene has CDR1 SGDLS and CDR2 YYNGEE. The CDR3 has 15 amino acids. V dropped 3 bases and J dropped 4; count of bases not matched to a gene: 7. The CDR3 nucleotides are TGTGCCAGCAGCGCCTCCGGGACAGTGAATCAGCCCCAGCATTTT. It codes for CASSASGTVNQPQHF.

The J gene is TRBJ1-2, the V gene TRBV12-5; D not certain. The V and J ends lost 7 bases and 0 bases respectively, with 9 bases between them. Looked up from germline, CDR1 is LGHNT and CDR2 is FRNRAP. There are 13 residues in the CDR3. CDR3 nucleotides: TGTGCTAGTGCCACAGATACTAACTATGGCTACACCTTC. This translates into CASATDTNYGYTF.

The J gene is TRBJ2-3, the V gene TRBV5-1; D remains ambiguous. The V end was cut by 1 base, the J end by 2 bases, with 5 bases between. CDR1 is SGHRS, CDR2 YFSETQ, per germline. The CDR3 contains 13 residues. The CDR3: CASSLTYTDTQYF. In nucleotides, the CDR3 is TGCGCCAGCAGCTTGACATACACAGATACGCAGTATTTT.

The chain joins TRBV7-9 to TRBJ2-7; D is unresolved. The CDR3 sequence is 13 residues long. V shed 5 bases and J shed 2 bases, with 10 bases lying between them. Per germline, CDR1 SEHNR and CDR2 FQNEAQ (reference sequence). The CDR3 DNA reads as TGTGCCAGCAGCCCCTGGCAGGCCTACGAGCAGTACTTC. It codes for CASSPWQAYEQYF.

The J gene is TRBJ2-1, the V gene TRBV11-2; 7 nucleotides line up with TRBD1. Germline V gene sequence: CDR1 SGHAT, CDR2 FQNNGV. The CDR3 is made up of 20 amino acids. With 0 bases clipped from V and 6 bases from J, the junction kept 20 bases outside the gene matches. In DNA, the CDR3 is TGTGCCAGCAGCTTAGATCCCCCGCTGACAGGGCTCGGGTGGTCCAATGAGCAGTTCTTC. Protein: CASSLDPPLTGLGWSNEQFF.

The chain joins TRBV5-1 to TRBJ1-2; TRBD1 matches at 9 bases. Looked up from germline, CDR1 is SGHRS and CDR2 is YFSETQ. The CDR3 runs 17 residues. The ends lost 0 bases at V and 3 bases at J; junction bases unmatched: 9. The CDR3 sequence is CASSLVGTGSGDYGYTF. CDR3 bases: TGCGCCAGCAGCTTGGTGGGGACAGGGTCCGGGGACTATGGCTACACCTTC.

The rearrangement uses TRBV9 and TRBJ2-1; D call uncertain. Germline V lookup: CDR1 SGDLS, CDR2 YYNGEE. The V end was cut by 0 bases, the J end by 5 bases, with 9 bases between. The CDR3 contains 14 residues. The CDR3 is CASSVGGRDNEQFF. The CDR3, as DNA: TGTGCCAGCAGCGTAGGTGGAAGAGACAATGAGCAGTTCTTC.

The chain has TRBV6-5 and TRBJ1-4, with 7 bases aligning to TRBD1. The CDR3 spans 15 residues. Germline V gene sequence: CDR1 MNHEY, CDR2 SVGAGI. J lost 4 bases, V lost 7 bases, and 9 bases had no gene match. CDR3 DNA: TGTGCCAGCAACGGACAGGCCAATCTTAATGAAAAACTGTTTTTT. Protein product: CASNGQANLNEKLFF.